The subject of this entry is one TCR beta chain. What it binds is unknown. These data are taken from a study of identifying expanded T cells in peripheral blood. Generated by immunoSEQ multiplex PCR, the TCRdb table keeps only in-frame clones and is missing some. The data show under 70,000 clones, roughly 86% seen once. No infections or other immune events were documented during collection. Points from the study as a whole: Across healthy donors, higher total template counts meant significantly greater approximately 2-week count variance. Differentially abundant clones: about 1.1 between replicates, around 16 at around 2 weeks, less than 20 at four.

Unmatched junction bases numbered 6, after V lost 5 bases and J lost 9 bases. Per the germline V gene, CDR1 is LNHDA and CDR2 is SQIVND (reference sequence). The CDR3 totals 13 residues. The TCR comes from a person between 18 and 75 years old in good health. The material sequenced was blood. V gene TRBV19 combines with J gene TRBJ1-5; 8 bases map to TRBD1. CDR3 nucleotides: TGTGCCAGTAGTCCGGACAGGGTGTCGCCCCAGCATTTT. Protein sequence: CASSPDRVSPQHF.